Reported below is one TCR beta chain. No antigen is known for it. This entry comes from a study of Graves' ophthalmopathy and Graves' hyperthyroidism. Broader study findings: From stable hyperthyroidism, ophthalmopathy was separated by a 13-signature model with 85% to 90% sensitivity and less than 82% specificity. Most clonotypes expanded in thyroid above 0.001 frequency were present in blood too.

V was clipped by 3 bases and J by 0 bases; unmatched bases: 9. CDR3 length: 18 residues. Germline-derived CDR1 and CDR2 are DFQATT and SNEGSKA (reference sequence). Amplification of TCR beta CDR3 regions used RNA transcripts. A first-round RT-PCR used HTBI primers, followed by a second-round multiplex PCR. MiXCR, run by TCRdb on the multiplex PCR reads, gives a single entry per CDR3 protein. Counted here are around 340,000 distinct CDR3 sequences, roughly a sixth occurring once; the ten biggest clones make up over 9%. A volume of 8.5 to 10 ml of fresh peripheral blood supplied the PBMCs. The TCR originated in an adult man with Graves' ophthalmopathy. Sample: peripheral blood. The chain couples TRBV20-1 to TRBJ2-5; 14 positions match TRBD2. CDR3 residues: CSASVPGLAGGYQETQYF. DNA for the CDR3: TGCAGTGCTAGTGTCCCAGGACTAGCGGGAGGATACCAAGAGACCCAGTACTTC.